Following are 6 T cell receptor beta chains from one sample sequenced in a study of cytomegalovirus exposure and HLA in healthy donors. The PCR used 60 Vbeta and 13 Jbeta primers. Produced via immunoSEQ multiplex PCR; TCRdb's table is partial and in-frame only. There are roughly 120,000 clones in the sample; 79% occur only once, and 2% to 2.5% lies in the top ten. Sequenced material: PBMCs. Source of these receptors: a man between 18 and 29 years old in good health and CMV-seronegative.

The V gene is TRBV30, the J gene TRBJ1-1, with D perhaps matching TRBD1 (5 bases). V was shortened by 1 base and J by 10 bases, with 10 bases between the two germline ends. In germline, CDR1 is GTSNPN, CDR2 SVGIG (reference sequence). CDR3 length equals 11 residues. The chain's CDR3 is CAWSAGVSAFF. CDR3 nucleotide sequence: TGTGCCTGGAGTGCGGGGGTTTCAGCTTTCTTT. The variable domain in full, completed from reference TRBV30 and TRBJ1-1, reads SQTIHQWPATLVQPVGSPLSLECTVEGTSNPNLYWYRQAAGRGLQLLFYSVGIGQISSEVPQNLSASRPQDRQFILSSKKLLLSDSGFYLCAWSAGVSAFFGQGTRLTVV.

The chain carries TRBV4-3 and TRBJ2-1; 12 bases map to TRBD2. Trimming at V came to 4 bases and at J to 6 bases, leaving 4 bases not matched to a gene. The germline V gene encodes CDR1 LGHNA and CDR2 YSLEER. CDR3 length: 15 residues. The CDR3 is CASSPGLAGLNEQFF. CDR3 nucleotides: TGCGCCAGCAGCCCCGGACTAGCGGGACTCAATGAGCAGTTCTTC.

This chain links TRBV30 with TRBJ1-1; D is ambiguous. V was pared by 3 bases and J by 7 bases, with 6 bases between. Germline CDR1 reads GTSNPN; CDR2 reads SVGIG (reference sequence). The CDR3 totals 10 residues. The CDR3 loop reads CAWRRSEAFF. The CDR3 DNA sequence: TGTGCCTGGAGAAGGAGTGAAGCTTTCTTT.

For this clone: One end of the junction fails to match germline, which may point to a read error. The chain has TRBV18 and TRBJ2-1, with D unresolved. Germline loops: CDR1 KGHSH, CDR2 LQKENI. The CDR3 consists of 14 residues. The CDR3 sequence is CASSPQDAYNEQFF. The CDR3 region has the DNA TGTGCCAGTTCACCCCAGGATGCCTACAATGAGCAGTTCTTC.

The count of this clone is one. The V call is TRBV7-3, the J call TRBJ2-3; 9 bases are a match to TRBD2. With V trimmed by 3 bases and J by 0 bases, 4 bases remained unmatched. Looked up from germline, CDR1 is SGHTA and CDR2 is FQGTGA. This CDR3 is 16 amino acids long. This CDR3 is CASSLGTSQSTDTQYF. The CDR3 nucleotides are TGTGCCAGCAGCTTGGGGACTAGCCAGAGCACAGATACGCAGTATTTT.

This sequence joins TRBV19 and TRBJ1-2; D not resolved. From germline, CDR1 is LNHDA and CDR2 SQIVND (reference sequence). V lost 3 bases and J 8 bases, leaving 13 bases between the germline ends. The CDR3 contains 13 residues. The CDR3 loop reads CASSIELRRGYTF. As DNA, the CDR3 is TGTGCCAGTAGTATCGAACTCCGGCGGGGCTACACCTTC.